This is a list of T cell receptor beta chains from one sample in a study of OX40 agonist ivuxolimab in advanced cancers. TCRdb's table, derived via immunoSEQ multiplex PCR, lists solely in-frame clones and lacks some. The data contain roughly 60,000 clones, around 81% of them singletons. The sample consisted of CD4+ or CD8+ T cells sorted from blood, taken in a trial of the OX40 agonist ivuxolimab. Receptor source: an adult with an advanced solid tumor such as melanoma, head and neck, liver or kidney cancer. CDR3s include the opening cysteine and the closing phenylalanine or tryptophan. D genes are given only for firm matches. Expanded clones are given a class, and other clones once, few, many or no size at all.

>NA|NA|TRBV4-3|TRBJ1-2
CASSQDSGDRGNYGYTF
TGCGCCAGCAGCCAAGATTCTGGAGACAGAGGCAACTATGGCTACACCTTC
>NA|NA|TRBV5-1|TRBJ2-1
CASSLGQGGYEQFF
TGCGCCAGCAGCTTGGGACAGGGAGGATATGAGCAGTTCTTC
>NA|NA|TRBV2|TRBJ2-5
CASSVGGRETQYF
TGTGCCAGCAGTGTAGGAGGGCGGGAGACCCAGTACTTC
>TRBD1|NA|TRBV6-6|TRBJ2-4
CASNDPGQGSVNIQYF
TGTGCCAGCAATGACCCGGGACAGGGTAGTGTAAACATTCAGTACTTC
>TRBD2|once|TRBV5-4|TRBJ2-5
CASSPSGRAQETQYF
TGTGCCAGCAGCCCTAGCGGGAGGGCCCAAGAGACCCAGTACTTC
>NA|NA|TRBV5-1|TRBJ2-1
CASTINRDNEQFF
TGCGCCAGCACCATAAACAGGGACAATGAGCAGTTCTTC
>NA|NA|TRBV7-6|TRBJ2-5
CASSPEGWEEETQYF
TGTGCCAGCAGCCCAGAGGGCTGGGAAGAAGAGACCCAGTACTTC
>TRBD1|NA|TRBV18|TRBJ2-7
CASLGQAGNEQYF
TGTGCCTCCCTGGGACAGGCGGGAAACGAGCAGTACTTC
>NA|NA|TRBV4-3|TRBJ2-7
CASSQDGTILYF
TGCGCCAGCAGCCAAGATGGGACAATTCTGTACTTC
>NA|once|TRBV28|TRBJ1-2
CASSLRGPRGYTF
TGTGCCAGCAGTTTACGGGGACCTCGTGGCTACACCTTC
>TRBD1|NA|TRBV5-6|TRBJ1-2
CASSLGGTDLLSGPNGYTF
TGTGCCAGCAGCTTGGGAGGGACAGACCTCCTCAGTGGGCCCAATGGCTACACCTTC
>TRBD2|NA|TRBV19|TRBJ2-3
CASSTWTSSSTDTQYF
TGTGCCAGTAGTACCTGGACTAGTTCTAGCACAGATACGCAGTATTTT
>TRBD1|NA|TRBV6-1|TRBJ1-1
CASRRGQLNTEAFF
TGTGCCAGCAGGAGGGGGCAGTTGAACACTGAAGCTTTCTTT
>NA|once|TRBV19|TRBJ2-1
CASSVTGVKYNEQFF
TGTGCCAGTAGTGTCACGGGAGTCAAGTACAATGAGCAGTTCTTC
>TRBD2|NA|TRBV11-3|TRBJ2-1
CASSPRSGGSYNEQFF
TGTGCCAGCAGCCCCCGCAGCGGGGGCTCCTACAATGAGCAGTTCTTC
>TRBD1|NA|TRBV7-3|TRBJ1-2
CASSPKGTGERGYTF
TGTGCCAGCAGCCCAAAAGGGACAGGGGAGCGGGGCTACACCTTC
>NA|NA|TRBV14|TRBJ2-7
CASSQLSEQYF
TGTGCCAGCAGCCAATTGAGTGAGCAGTACTTC
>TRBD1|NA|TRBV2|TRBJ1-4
CASVGQGQEKLFF
TGTGCCAGCGTCGGACAGGGACAGGAAAAACTGTTTTTT
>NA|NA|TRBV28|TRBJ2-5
CASSFKSGWDSILRETQYF
TGTGCCAGCAGTTTTAAGTCTGGGTGGGACTCGATATTACGAGAGACCCAGTACTTC
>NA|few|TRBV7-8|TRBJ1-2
CASSLEGLVTSYGYTF
TGTGCCAGCAGCTTAGAGGGTTTAGTTACCAGCTATGGCTACACCTTC
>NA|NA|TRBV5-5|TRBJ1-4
CASSPRQYNEKLFF
TGTGCCAGCAGTCCTCGACAGTATAATGAAAAACTGTTTTTT
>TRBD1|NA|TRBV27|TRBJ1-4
CASSIGTENEKLFF
TGTGCCAGCTCGATAGGGACAGAGAATGAAAAACTGTTTTTT
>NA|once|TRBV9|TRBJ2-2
CASSGDTGELFF
TGTGCCAGCAGCGGGGACACCGGGGAGCTGTTTTTT
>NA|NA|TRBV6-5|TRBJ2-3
CASSYSMGLGTDTQYF
TGTGCCAGCAGTTACTCGATGGGCCTTGGCACAGATACGCAGTATTTT
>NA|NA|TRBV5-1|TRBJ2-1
CASSPGPLNEQFF
TGCGCCAGCAGCCCGGGACCTCTCAATGAGCAGTTCTTC
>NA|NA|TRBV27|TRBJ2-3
CASSMDPTDTQYF
TGTGCCAGCAGTATGGACCCCACAGATACGCAGTATTTT
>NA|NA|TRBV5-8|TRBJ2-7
CASGPRGTISYEQYF
TGTGCCAGCGGCCCGAGGGGGACAATCTCCTACGAGCAGTACTTC
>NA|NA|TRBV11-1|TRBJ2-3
CASSLDPGSDTQYF
TGTGCCAGCAGCTTAGACCCCGGATCAGATACGCAGTATTTT
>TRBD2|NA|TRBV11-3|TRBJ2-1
CASSPGTSFSSYNEQFF
TGTGCCAGCAGCCCGGGGACTAGCTTTAGCTCCTACAATGAGCAGTTCTTC
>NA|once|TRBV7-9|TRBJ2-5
CASSSGHRQETQYF
TGTGCCAGCAGCTCGGGACATCGCCAAGAGACCCAGTACTTC
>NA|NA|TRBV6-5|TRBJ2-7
CASRLGGSSYEQYF
TGTGCCAGCAGACTCGGGGGAAGCTCCTACGAGCAGTACTTC
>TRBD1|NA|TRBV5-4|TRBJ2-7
CASSTGQGTTYEQYF
TGTGCCAGCAGCACTGGACAGGGAACGACCTACGAGCAGTACTTC
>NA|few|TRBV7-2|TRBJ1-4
CASSLAGGMSEKLFF
TGTGCCAGCAGCTTAGCCGGGGGGATGAGTGAAAAACTGTTTTTT
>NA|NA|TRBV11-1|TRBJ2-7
CASSGTWGKSYEQYF
TGTGCCAGCAGCGGAACCTGGGGGAAATCCTACGAGCAGTACTTC
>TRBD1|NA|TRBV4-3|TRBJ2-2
CASSQKTGTEELGELFF
TGCGCCAGCAGCCAGAAAACCGGGACAGAAGAATTAGGGGAGCTGTTTTTT
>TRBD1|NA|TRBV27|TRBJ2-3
CASRGTTGGSTDTQYF
TGTGCCAGCAGGGGAACGACAGGGGGTAGCACAGATACGCAGTATTTT
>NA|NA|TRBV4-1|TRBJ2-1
CASSQDRAGSYNEQFF
TGCGCCAGCAGCCAAGATAGGGCAGGGTCCTACAATGAGCAGTTCTTC
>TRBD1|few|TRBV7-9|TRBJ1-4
CASSYRGSNEKLFF
TGTGCCAGCAGCTACAGGGGTTCTAATGAAAAACTGTTTTTT
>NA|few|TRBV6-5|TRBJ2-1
CASSYGLTRYNEQFF
TGTGCCAGCAGTTACGGGCTCACCCGCTACAATGAGCAGTTCTTC
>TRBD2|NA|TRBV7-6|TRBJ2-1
CASSPGTTQGEQFF
TGTGCCAGCAGCCCAGGGACTACCCAAGGGGAGCAGTTCTTC
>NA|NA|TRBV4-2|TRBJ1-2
CASSHLVTQGTYGYTF
TGTGCCAGCAGCCACCTCGTTACCCAGGGGACTTATGGCTACACCTTC
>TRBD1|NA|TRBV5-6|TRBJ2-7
CASSLTGASEQYF
TGTGCCAGCAGCTTGACAGGGGCCAGCGAGCAGTACTTC
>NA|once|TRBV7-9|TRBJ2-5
CASSSHEGQYF
TGTGCCAGCAGCTCCCACGAGGGCCAGTACTTC
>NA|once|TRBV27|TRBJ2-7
CASSSLGGAYEQYF
TGTGCCAGCAGCTCCCTTGGGGGGGCGTACGAGCAGTACTTC
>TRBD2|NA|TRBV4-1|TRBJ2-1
CASSRRSPAGRGYNEQFF
TGCGCCAGCAGCCGCCGTTCCCCGGCAGGGAGGGGATACAATGAGCAGTTCTTC
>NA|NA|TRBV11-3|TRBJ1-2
CASSLLMTRGFHYGYTF
TGTGCCAGCAGCTTATTAATGACTCGGGGATTTCACTATGGCTACACCTTC
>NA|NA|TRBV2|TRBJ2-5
CASSIPWRRRYQETQYF
TGTGCCAGCAGCATTCCATGGAGGAGAAGGTACCAAGAGACCCAGTACTTC
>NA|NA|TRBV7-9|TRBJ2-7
CASSSTLTKKTSYEQYF
TGTGCCAGCAGCTCAACTTTGACGAAGAAGACCTCCTACGAGCAGTACTTC
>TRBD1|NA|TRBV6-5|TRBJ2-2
CASTAGTGDTGELFF
TGTGCCAGCACCGCCGGGACAGGGGACACCGGGGAGCTGTTTTTT
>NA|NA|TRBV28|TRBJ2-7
CASSYSGFNEQYF
TGTGCCAGCAGTTACTCAGGATTCAACGAGCAGTACTTC
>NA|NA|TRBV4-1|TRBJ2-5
CASSQKEGALGWQETQYF
TGCGCCAGCAGCCAAAAGGAGGGAGCGTTGGGCTGGCAAGAGACCCAGTACTTC
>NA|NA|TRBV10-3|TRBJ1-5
CAISESGGENQPQHF
TGTGCCATCAGTGAGTCGGGGGGAGAAAATCAGCCCCAGCATTTT
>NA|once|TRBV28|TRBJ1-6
CASSLATTSPLHF
TGTGCCAGCAGTTTGGCCACGACCTCACCCCTCCACTTT